This T cell receptor beta chain was observed in a study of tumor-infiltrating lymphocytes in localized non-small cell lung cancer. Study-level background: Patients included smokers and never-smokers with various histologies, some sampled after neoadjuvant chemotherapy.

Here immunoSEQ multiplex PCR was the method, and the copy in TCRdb shows in-frame clones only, minus some. The profile shows over 10,000 clones, more than 60% of them singletons. Study-level points and caveats: Different pieces of the same tissue went to different assays, confounding technical variation with intratumor heterogeneity.

Turning to this clone: Its cognate antigen is unknown.

This CDR3 is built from 16 residues. Trimming at V came to 3 bases and at J to 4 bases, leaving 10 bases not matched to a gene. CDR1 and CDR2 from the germline V gene are SGHRS and YFSETQ. The sequence was collected from a human donor with non-small cell lung cancer. The material sequenced was lung tumor tissue. The chain employs TRBV5-1 and TRBJ2-5, with 9 nucleotides matching TRBD1. The CDR3 loop reads CASSSQTGGRLETQYF. For the CDR3, the DNA is TGCGCCAGCAGCTCACAAACAGGGGGCAGGCTAGAGACCCAGTACTTC.